This entry lists 11 T cell receptor beta chains sequenced from one sample in a study of long-term antiretroviral therapy in people with HIV. With survey level as its setting, the immunoSEQ assay was v3.0. The data were produced by immunoSEQ multiplex PCR, yet TCRdb's version contains in-frame clones alone and is incomplete. This sample has 24,000 or so clones, with 93% found just once. The input for sequencing was unsorted PBMCs, taken 7.6 years after starting antiretroviral therapy. The receptors originated from a woman in her forties with HIV.

The chain combines TRBV7-2 with TRBJ1-5; 9 nucleotides align to TRBD1. Germline V gene lookup returns CDR1 SGHTA and CDR2 FQGNSA. The CDR3 has 17 amino acids. V lost 4 bases to trimming and J lost 7 bases; unmatched junction nucleotides: 14. The CDR3 region is CASSSTGGGQHRQPQHF. In nucleotides, the CDR3 is TGTGCCAGCAGCTCCACAGGGGGCGGTCAGCACAGACAGCCCCAGCATTTT.

V usage is TRBV10-3 and J usage is TRBJ1-2; TRBD1 is a possible D gene (5 bases). Trimming shortened V by 4 bases and J by 4 bases, and 16 bases separated the two germline ends. Per the germline V gene, CDR1 is ENHRY and CDR2 is SYGVKD. The CDR3 contains 15 residues. CDR3 DNA sequence: TGTGCCATCAGTGTCCGGGGGGTAGGTGGCTATGGCTACACCTTC. Its translation is CAISVRGVGGYGYTF.

Here the CDR3 reads CASRRGREGNEQFF. DNA for the CDR3: TGTGCCAGCCGAAGGGGCAGGGAGGGCAATGAGCAGTTCTTC. The J gene is TRBJ2-1, the V gene TRBV6-5, with TRBD2 matching over 7 bases. The CDR3 sequence is 14 residues long. V shed 8 bases and J 6 bases; nucleotides not matched to a gene: 10. Germline V lookup: CDR1 MNHEY, CDR2 SVGAGI.

This sequence joins TRBV21-1 and TRBJ1-2. TRBV21-1 has pseudogene status. The CDR3 loop spans 14 amino acids. Written as DNA, the CDR3 is TGTGCCAGCAGCCGGCCGGGGGGACGTGATGGCTACACCTTC. This codes for CASSRPGGRDGYTF.

This chain links TRBV5-5 with TRBJ1-3; possibly TRBD1 for D (5 bases). V was pared by 2 bases and J by 1 base, with 16 bases between. The CDR3 sequence is 17 residues long. Germline CDR1 is SGHKS and CDR2 is YYEKEE (reference sequence). The CDR3 loop reads CASSLSWRGLSGNTIYF. The CDR3, as DNA: TGTGCCAGCAGCTTATCGTGGCGGGGGTTGTCTGGAAACACCATATATTTT. The full variable domain, with the rest looked up from reference TRBV5-5 and TRBJ1-3, is DAGVTQSPTHLIKTRGQQVTLRCSPISGHKSVSWYQQVLGQGPQFIFQYYEKEERGRGNFPDRFSARQFPNYSSELNVNALLLGDSALYLCASSLSWRGLSGNTIYFGEGSWLTVV.

The genes are TRBV5-6 and TRBJ2-7; 12 nucleotides match TRBD2. Germline trimming cut 3 bases from V and 5 bases from J; bases unmatched to any gene: 6. The CDR3 is made up of 15 amino acids. CDR1 is SGHDT, CDR2 YYEEEE, per germline. CDR3 in DNA: TGTGCCAGCAGCTCTAGCGGGGGGGCCATGAACGAGCAGTACTTC. The encoded protein is CASSSSGGAMNEQYF.

The CDR3 sequence: CASSLTGGTHYGYTF. The CDR3 nucleotides read TGTGCCAGCAGTTTAACGGGGGGAACCCACTATGGCTACACCTTC. This rearrangement joins TRBV27 to TRBJ1-2; D is perhaps TRBD1 (5 bases). The CDR3 sequence is 15 residues long. V shed 2 bases and J shed 3 bases, with 13 bases lying between them. CDR1 is MNHEY, CDR2 SMNVEV, per germline (reference sequence).

The chain employs TRBV6-5 and TRBJ1-2; D ambiguous. Per the germline V gene, CDR1 is MNHEY and CDR2 is SVGAGI. The germline V and J ends were trimmed by 6 bases and 2 bases, with 16 bases remaining between them. CDR3 size: 15 residues. The CDR3 DNA is TGTGCCAGCAGGGAGAGGGCGGCCCAGAACTATGGCTACACCTTC. Translated, it gives CASRERAAQNYGYTF.

The V call is TRBV19, the J call TRBJ1-6; 9 nucleotides line up with TRBD1. The germline V gene has CDR1 LNHDA and CDR2 SQIVND (reference sequence). The CDR3 has 16 residues. The V and J ends lost 2 bases and 8 bases, in that order; junction bases with no gene match: 7. CDR3 sequence (DNA): TGTGCCAGTAGTATAAGGACGGGACAGGGCGATTCACCCCTCCACTTT. The encoded protein is CASSIRTGQGDSPLHF.

The V call is TRBV27, the J call TRBJ2-1, with 7 bases aligning to TRBD2. The V and J ends lost 7 bases and 4 bases, in that order; junction bases with no gene match: 13. The CDR3 is made up of 16 amino acids. CDR1 and CDR2 from the germline V gene are MNHEY and SMNVEV (reference sequence). The CDR3 sequence is CASTVGASGTYNEQFF. The CDR3 nucleotides are TGTGCCAGCACCGTAGGAGCTAGCGGCACGTACAATGAGCAGTTCTTC.

The chain recombines TRBV4-2 with TRBJ2-7, with 8 bases that match TRBD2. CDR1 and CDR2 (germline): LGHNA, YNFKEQ. The V segment lost 5 bases and the J segment 0 bases; nucleotides outside the gene matches: 6. This CDR3 spans 15 amino acids. The CDR3 nucleotides are TGTGCCAGCAGCTATAGCGGGGCTCTCTCCTACGAGCAGTACTTC. Translation: CASSYSGALSYEQYF.